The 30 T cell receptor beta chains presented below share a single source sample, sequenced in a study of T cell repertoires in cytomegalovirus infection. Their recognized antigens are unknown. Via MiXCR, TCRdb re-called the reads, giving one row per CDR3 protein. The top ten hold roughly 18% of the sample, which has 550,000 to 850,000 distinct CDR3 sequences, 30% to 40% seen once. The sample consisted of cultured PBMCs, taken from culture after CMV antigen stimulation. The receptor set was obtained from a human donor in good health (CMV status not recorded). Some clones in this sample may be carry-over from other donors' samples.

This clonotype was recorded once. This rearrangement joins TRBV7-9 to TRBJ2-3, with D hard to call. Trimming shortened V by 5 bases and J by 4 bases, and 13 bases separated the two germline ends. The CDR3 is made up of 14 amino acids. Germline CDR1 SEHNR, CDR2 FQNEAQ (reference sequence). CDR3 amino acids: CASSLRTKPDTQYF. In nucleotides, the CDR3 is TGTGCCAGCAGCCTACGAACGAAACCAGATACGCAGTATTTT.

CDR3: CASSPPSGWYEQYF. CDR3 in DNA: TGTGCCAGCAGCCCCCCTAGCGGGTGGTACGAGCAGTACTTC. V and J are TRBV7-4 and TRBJ2-7; 8 bases match TRBD2. Trimming at V came to 5 bases and at J to 4 bases, leaving 7 bases not matched to a gene. The CDR3 runs to 14 residues. Looked up from germline, CDR1 is SGHVT and CDR2 is SQSDAQ. The complete variable domain, with remaining parts taken from reference TRBV7-4 and TRBJ2-7, reads GAGVSQSPRYKVAKRGRDVALRCDSISGHVTLYWYRQTLGQGSEVLTYSQSDAQRDKSGRPSGRFSAERPERSVSTLKIQRTEQGDSAVYLCASSPPSGWYEQYFGPGTRLTVT.

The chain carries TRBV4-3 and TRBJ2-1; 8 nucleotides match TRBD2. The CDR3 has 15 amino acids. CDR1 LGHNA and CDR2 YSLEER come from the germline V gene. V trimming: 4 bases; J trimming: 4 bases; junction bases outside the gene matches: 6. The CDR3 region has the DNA TGCGCCAGCAGCCCCGGAGTAGCGGGATACAATGAGCAGTTCTTC. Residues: CASSPGVAGYNEQFF.

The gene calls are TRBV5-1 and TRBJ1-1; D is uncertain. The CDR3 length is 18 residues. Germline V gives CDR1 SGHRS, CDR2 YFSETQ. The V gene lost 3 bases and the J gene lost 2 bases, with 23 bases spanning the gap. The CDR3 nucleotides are TGCGCCAGCAGCTCCCCCCGATTTGGGGTATCCCTCAACACTGAAGCTTTCTTT. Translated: CASSSPRFGVSLNTEAFF.

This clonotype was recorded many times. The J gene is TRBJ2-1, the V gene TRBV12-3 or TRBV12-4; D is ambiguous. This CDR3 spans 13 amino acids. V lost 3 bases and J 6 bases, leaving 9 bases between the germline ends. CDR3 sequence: CASSFSPGNEQFF. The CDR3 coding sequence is TGTGCCAGCAGTTTTAGCCCGGGCAATGAGCAGTTCTTC.

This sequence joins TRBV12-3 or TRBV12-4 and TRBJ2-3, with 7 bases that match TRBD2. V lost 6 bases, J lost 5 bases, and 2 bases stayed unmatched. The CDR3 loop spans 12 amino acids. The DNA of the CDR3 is TGTGCCAGCAGAATAGCGGGAGATACGCAGTATTTT. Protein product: CASRIAGDTQYF.

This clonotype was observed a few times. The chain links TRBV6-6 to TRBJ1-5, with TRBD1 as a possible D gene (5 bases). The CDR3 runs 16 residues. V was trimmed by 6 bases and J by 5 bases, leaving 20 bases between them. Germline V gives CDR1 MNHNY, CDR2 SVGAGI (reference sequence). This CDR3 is CASSFEEGRWDQPQHF. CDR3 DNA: TGTGCCAGCAGCTTTGAAGAGGGGCGGTGGGATCAGCCCCAGCATTTT.

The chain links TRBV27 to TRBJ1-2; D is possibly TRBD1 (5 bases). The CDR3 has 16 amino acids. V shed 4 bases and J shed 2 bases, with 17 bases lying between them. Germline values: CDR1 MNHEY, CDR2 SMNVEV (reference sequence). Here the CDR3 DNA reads TGTGCCAGCAGTTCAGGGATAATGTGGCAGAACTATGGCTACACCTTC. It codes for CASSSGIMWQNYGYTF.

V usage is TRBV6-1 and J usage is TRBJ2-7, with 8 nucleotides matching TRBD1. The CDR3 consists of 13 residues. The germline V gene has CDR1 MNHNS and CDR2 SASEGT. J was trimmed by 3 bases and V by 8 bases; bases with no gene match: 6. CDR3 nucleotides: TGTGCCAGCGAGGGGACAGGCTACTACGAGCAGTACTTC. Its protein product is CASEGTGYYEQYF.

In DNA form, the CDR3 reads TGTGCCAGCAGCCCAAGTGCAAGCACCTACGAGCAGTACTTC. Its translation is CASSPSASTYEQYF. The chain combines TRBV7-4 with TRBJ2-7; the D is unclear. The CDR3 length is 14 residues. Between the trimmed V and J ends, which lost 5 bases and 2 bases, there was a span of 13 bases. From germline, CDR1 is SGHVT and CDR2 SQSDAQ.

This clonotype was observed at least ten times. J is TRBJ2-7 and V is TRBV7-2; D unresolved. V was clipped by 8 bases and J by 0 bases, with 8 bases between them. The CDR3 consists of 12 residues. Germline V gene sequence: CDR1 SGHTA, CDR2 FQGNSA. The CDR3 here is CASRANSYEQYF. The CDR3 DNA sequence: TGTGCCAGCCGCGCGAACTCCTACGAGCAGTACTTC.

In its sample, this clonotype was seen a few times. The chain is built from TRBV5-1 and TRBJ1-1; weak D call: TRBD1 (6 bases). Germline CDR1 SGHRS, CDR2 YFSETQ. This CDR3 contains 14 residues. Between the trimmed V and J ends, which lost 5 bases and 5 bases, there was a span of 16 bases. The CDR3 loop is CASRGGLLGTEAFF. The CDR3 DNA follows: TGCGCCAGCAGGGGGGGCCTCCTGGGGACTGAAGCTTTCTTT.

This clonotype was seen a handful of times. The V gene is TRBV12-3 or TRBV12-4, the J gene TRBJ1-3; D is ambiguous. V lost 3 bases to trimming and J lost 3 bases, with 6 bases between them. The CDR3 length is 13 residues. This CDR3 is CASSLRIGNTIYF. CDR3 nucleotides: TGTGCCAGCAGTTTGAGGATTGGAAACACCATATATTTT.

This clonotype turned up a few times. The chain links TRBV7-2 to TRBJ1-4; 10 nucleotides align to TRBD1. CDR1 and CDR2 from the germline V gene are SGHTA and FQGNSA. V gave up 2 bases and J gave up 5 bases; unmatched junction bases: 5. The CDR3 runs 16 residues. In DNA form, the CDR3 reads TGTGCCAGCAGCTTATTGCCGGGACAGGGGAATGAAAAACTGTTTTTT. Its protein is CASSLLPGQGNEKLFF.

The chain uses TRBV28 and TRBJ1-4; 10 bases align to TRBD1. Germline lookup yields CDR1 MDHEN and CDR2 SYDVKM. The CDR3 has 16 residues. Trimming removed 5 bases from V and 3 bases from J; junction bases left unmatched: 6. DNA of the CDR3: TGTGCCAGCAGTGGGATGGGACAGGGGCCTAATGAAAAACTGTTTTTT. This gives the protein CASSGMGQGPNEKLFF.

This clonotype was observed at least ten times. The DNA for the CDR3 is TGTGCCGGACAACAGGGTCATTCACCCCTCCACTTT. Protein: CAGQQGHSPLHF. This rearrangement joins TRBV6-1 to TRBJ1-6; D possibly corresponds to TRBD1 (6 bases). The CDR3 totals 12 residues. Trimming stripped 11 bases from V and 8 bases from J, with 13 bases between. Germline CDR1 is MNHNS and CDR2 is SASEGT.

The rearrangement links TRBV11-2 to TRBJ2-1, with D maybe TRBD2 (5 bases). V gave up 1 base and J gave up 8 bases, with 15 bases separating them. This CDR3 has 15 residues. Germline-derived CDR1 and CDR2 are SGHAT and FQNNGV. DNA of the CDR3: TGTGCCAGCAGCTTAGGTAGGACTGTTATGTATGAGCAGTTCTTC. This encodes CASSLGRTVMYEQFF.

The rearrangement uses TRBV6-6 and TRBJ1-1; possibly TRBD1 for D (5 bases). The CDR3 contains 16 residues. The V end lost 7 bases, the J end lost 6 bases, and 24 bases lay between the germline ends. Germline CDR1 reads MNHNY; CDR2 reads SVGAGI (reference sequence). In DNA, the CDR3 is TGTGCCAGCAAGTCCCGGGACCTATGGGGTGTAGCTGAAGCTTTCTTT. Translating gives CASKSRDLWGVAEAFF.

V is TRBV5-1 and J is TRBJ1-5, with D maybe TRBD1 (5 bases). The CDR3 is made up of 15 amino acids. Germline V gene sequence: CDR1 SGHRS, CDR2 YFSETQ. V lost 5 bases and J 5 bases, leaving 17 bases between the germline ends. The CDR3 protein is CASSLYTGGDQPQHF. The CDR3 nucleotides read TGCGCCAGCAGTTTGTATACGGGGGGGGATCAGCCCCAGCATTTT.

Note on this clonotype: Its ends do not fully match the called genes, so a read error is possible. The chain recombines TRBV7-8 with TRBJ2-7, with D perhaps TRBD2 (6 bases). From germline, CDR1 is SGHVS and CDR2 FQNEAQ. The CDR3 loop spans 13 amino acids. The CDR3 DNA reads TGTGCCAACAGCTTCGGGGCGGGGTACGAGCAGTACTTC. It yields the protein CANSFGAGYEQYF.

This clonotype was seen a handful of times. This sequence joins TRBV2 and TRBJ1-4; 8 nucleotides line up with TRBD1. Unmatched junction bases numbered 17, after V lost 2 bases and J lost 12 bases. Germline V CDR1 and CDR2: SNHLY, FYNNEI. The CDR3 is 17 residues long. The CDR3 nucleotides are TGTGCCAGCAGTGAAAGGGACAGGCGACTAATAATGAAACAACTGTTTTTT. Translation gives CASSERDRRLIMKQLFF.

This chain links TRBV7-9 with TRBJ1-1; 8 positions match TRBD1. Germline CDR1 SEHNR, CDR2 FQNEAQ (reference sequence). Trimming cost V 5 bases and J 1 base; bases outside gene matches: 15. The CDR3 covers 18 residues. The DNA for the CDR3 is TGTGCCAGCAGCGCCCGGACAGGGTCGCGGGGGAAGAACACTGAAGCTTTCTTT. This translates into CASSARTGSRGKNTEAFF.

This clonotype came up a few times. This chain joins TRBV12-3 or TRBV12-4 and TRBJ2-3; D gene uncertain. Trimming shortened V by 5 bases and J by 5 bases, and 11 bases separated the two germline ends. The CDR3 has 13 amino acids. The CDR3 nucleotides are TGTGCCAGCAGTCTTTCTGGGGTAGATACGCAGTATTTT. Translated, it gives CASSLSGVDTQYF.

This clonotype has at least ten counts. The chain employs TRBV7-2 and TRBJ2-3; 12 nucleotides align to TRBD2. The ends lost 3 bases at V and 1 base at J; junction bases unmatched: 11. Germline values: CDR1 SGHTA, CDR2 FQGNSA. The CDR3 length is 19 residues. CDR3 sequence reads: CASSFPAARLAGGTDTQYF. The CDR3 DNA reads TGTGCCAGCAGCTTTCCGGCAGCCAGACTAGCGGGGGGCACAGATACGCAGTATTTT.

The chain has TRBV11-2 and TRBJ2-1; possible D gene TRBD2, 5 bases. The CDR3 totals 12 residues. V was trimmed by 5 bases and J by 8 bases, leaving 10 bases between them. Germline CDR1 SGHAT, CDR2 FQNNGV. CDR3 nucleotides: TGTGCCAGCAGCCCCTACGGGGATGAGCAGTTCTTC. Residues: CASSPYGDEQFF. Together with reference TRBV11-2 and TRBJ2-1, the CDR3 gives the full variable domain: EAGVAQSPRYKIIEKRQSVAFWCNPISGHATLYWYQQILGQGPKLLIQFQNNGVVDDSQLPKDRFSAERLKGVDSTLKIQPAKLEDSAVYLCASSPYGDEQFFGPGTRLTVL.

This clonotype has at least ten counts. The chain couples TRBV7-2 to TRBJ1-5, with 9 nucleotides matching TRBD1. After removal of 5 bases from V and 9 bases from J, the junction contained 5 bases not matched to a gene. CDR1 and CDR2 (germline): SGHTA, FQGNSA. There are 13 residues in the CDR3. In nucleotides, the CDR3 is TGTGCCAGCAGCGGACAGGGGAATACGCCCCAGCATTTT. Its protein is CASSGQGNTPQHF. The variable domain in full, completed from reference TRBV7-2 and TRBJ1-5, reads GAGVSQSPSNKVTEKGKDVELRCDPISGHTALYWYRQSLGQGLEFLIYFQGNSAPDKSGLPSDRFSAERTGGSVSTLTIQRTQQEDSAVYLCASSGQGNTPQHFGDGTRLSIL.

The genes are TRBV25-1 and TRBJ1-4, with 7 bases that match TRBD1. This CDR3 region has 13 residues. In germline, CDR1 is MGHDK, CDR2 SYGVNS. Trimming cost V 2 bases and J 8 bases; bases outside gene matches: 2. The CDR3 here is CASSETGVEKLFF. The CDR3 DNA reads TGTGCCAGCAGTGAAACAGGGGTGGAAAAACTGTTTTTT.

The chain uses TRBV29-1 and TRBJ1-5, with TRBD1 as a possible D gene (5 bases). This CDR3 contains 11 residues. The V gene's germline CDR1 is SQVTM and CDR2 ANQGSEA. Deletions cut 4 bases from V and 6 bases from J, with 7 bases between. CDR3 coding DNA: TGCAGCGTTGGGGGGAGTCAGCCCCAGCATTTT. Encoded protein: CSVGGSQPQHF.

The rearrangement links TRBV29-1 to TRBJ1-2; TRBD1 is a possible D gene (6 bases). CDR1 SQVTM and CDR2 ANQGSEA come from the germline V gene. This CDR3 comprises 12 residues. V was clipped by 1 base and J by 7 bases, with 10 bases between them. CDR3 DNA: TGCAGCGTTGAAGGAGGGGGTGGTGGCTACACCTTC. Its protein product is CSVEGGGGGYTF.

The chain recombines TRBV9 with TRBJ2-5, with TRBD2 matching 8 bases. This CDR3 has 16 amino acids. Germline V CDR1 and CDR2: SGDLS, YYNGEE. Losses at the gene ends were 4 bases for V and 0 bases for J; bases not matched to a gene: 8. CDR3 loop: CASSTRGGRNQETQYF. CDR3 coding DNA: TGTGCCAGCAGCACCCGGGGGGGGAGGAACCAAGAGACCCAGTACTTC.